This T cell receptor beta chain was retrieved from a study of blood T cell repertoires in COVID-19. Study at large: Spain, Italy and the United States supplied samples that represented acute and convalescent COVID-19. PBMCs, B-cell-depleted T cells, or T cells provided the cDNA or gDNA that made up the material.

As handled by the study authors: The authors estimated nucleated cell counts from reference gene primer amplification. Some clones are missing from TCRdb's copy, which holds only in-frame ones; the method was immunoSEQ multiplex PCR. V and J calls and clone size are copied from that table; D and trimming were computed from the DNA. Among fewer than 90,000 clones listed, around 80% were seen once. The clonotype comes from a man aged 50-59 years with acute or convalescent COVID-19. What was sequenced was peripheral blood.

CDR3 sequence reads: CASSEDRTTYNEQFF. CDR3 nucleotides: TGTGCCAGCAGTGAAGACCGAACTACCTACAATGAGCAGTTCTTC. V is TRBV25-1 and J is TRBJ2-1, with D uncertain. V lost 2 bases, J lost 2 bases, and 10 bases lay in between. Germline-derived CDR1 and CDR2 are MGHDK and SYGVNS. The CDR3 has 15 amino acids.